The 8 T cell receptor beta chains below come from one sample, sequenced in a study of a mutant IDH1 vaccine in newly diagnosed glioma. This sample's time point: week 5, during vaccination. The content of each vaccine dose was 300 ug of mutant IDH1 20-mer peptide, and topical imiquimod accompanied it. Produced via immunoSEQ multiplex PCR; TCRdb's table is partial and in-frame only. The data hold tens of thousands of clones, with around 90% observed a single time. These receptors' targets are unknown. This sample comprised PBMCs, obtained from a glioma patient whose treatment included an IDH1 peptide vaccine. These receptors came from a woman between 45 and 60 years old with glioma.

The chain employs TRBV4-2 and TRBJ2-1, with TRBD2 identical over 10 bases. Germline V gene lookup returns CDR1 LGHNA and CDR2 YNFKEQ. V dropped 6 bases and J dropped 4; count of bases not matched to a gene: 12. There are 17 residues in the CDR3. The CDR3 loop is CASREEMLAGVYNEQFF. The DNA for the CDR3 is TGTGCCAGCAGGGAAGAAATGCTAGCGGGAGTATACAATGAGCAGTTCTTC.

This chain connects TRBV19 to TRBJ1-2; a possible D gene is TRBD1 (6 bases). This CDR3 has 14 residues. V gave up 3 bases and J gave up 4 bases, with 12 bases separating them. Germline V gene sequence: CDR1 LNHDA, CDR2 SQIVND (reference sequence). The CDR3 DNA is TGTGCCAGTAGTATTACAGGGTCGGGCTATGGCTACACCTTC. Amino acid sequence: CASSITGSGYGYTF.

V is TRBV5-4 and J is TRBJ2-5, with 7 bases that match TRBD1. TRBJ2-7 explains the end of the DNA better; the J call may be wrong. CDR3 length: 13 amino acids. Germline V gene data show CDR1 as SGHNT and CDR2 as YYREEE (reference sequence). Here the CDR3 reads CASSWGQPYEQYF. For the CDR3, the DNA is TGTGCCAGCAGCTGGGGACAGCCTTACGAGCAGTACTTC.

The V gene is TRBV9, the J gene TRBJ2-5, with unresolved D. The CDR3 has 14 amino acids. Trimming pared 0 bases from V and 5 bases from J, leaving 11 bases between. CDR1 is SGDLS and CDR2 is YYNGEE in the germline V gene. The CDR3, as DNA: TGTGCCAGCAGCGTAGGAACAGTTTCCGAGACCCAGTACTTC. Residues: CASSVGTVSETQYF. The full variable domain, rest sourced from reference TRBV9 and TRBJ2-5, is DSGVTQTPKHLITATGQRVTLRCSPRSGDLSVYWYQQSLDQGLQFLIQYYNGEERAKGNILERFSAQQFPDLHSELNLSSLELGDSALYFCASSVGTVSETQYFGPGTRLLVL.

The CDR3 protein is CASSELDRGGEQYF. CDR3 bases: TGCGCCAGCAGTGAGCTGGACAGGGGCGGCGAGCAGTACTTC. The chain has TRBV10-1 and TRBJ2-5; 9 bases line up with TRBD1. Near its end, the DNA agrees better with TRBJ2-7, so the J call may be wrong. Germline V gene sequence: CDR1 WNHNN, CDR2 SYGVQD (reference sequence). This CDR3 contains 14 residues.

V is TRBV28 and J is TRBJ2-7; 7 positions match TRBD1. This CDR3 comprises 13 residues. Trimming cost V 5 bases and J 4 bases; bases outside gene matches: 5. Germline V gene sequence: CDR1 MDHEN, CDR2 SYDVKM. The CDR3 sequence: CASSTTGYYEQYF. As DNA, the CDR3 is TGTGCCAGCAGTACGACAGGGTATTACGAGCAGTACTTC.

V usage is TRBV19 and J usage is TRBJ2-3; TRBD2 aligns across 7 bases. V dropped 3 bases and J dropped 6; count of bases not matched to a gene: 6. Germline values: CDR1 LNHDA, CDR2 SQIVND (reference sequence). CDR3 length: 14 amino acids. The CDR3 coding sequence is TGTGCCAGTAGTATGGGGAGGGCCGGGGATACGCAGTATTTT. Translating gives CASSMGRAGDTQYF. Using reference TRBV19 and TRBJ2-3 for the parts outside the CDR3, the full variable domain is DGGITQSPKYLFRKEGQNVTLSCEQNLNHDAMYWYRQDPGQGLRLIYYSQIVNDFQKGDIAEGYSVSREKKESFPLTVTSAQKNPTAFYLCASSMGRAGDTQYFGPGTRLTVL.

The chain has TRBV29-1 and TRBJ1-2; D is possibly TRBD1 (5 bases). CDR3 size: 15 residues. Per the germline V gene, CDR1 is SQVTM and CDR2 is ANQGSEA. V was clipped by 6 bases and J by 2 bases, with 19 bases between them. The CDR3 DNA follows: TGCAGCGTACCCCCCGCCGGGGGTCGCAACTATGGCTACACCTTC. Protein: CSVPPAGGRNYGYTF.